The 10 T cell receptor beta chains in this list originate from one sample, sequenced in a study of CXCR3 chemokines and chemotherapy response in bladder cancer. TCRdb recomputed calls from the PCR reads with MiXCR, one row per CDR3 protein. The sample contains around 5,000 distinct CDR3 sequences, 14% of which appear only once. Sample acquisition took place from a patient whose treatment included neoadjuvant chemotherapy. The receptor source for this set is a human donor with bladder cancer that responded to neoadjuvant chemotherapy.

This clonotype is labeled as medium-sized. The CDR3, as DNA: TGTGCCAGCAGCCGGGGGGCAGGGACTGAAGCTTTCTTT. It translates to CASSRGAGTEAFF. This chain connects TRBV5-4 to TRBJ1-1, with a weak D call TRBD1 (6 bases). The CDR3 covers 13 residues. Germline V gives CDR1 SGHNT, CDR2 YYREEE (reference sequence). V lost 4 bases to trimming and J lost 5 bases, with 12 bases between them.

The chain has TRBV2 and TRBJ2-2; 12 positions agree with TRBD2. This CDR3 has 14 residues. CDR1 SNHLY and CDR2 FYNNEI come from the germline V gene. Trimming took 6 bases from V and 8 from J; bases not matched to a gene: 4. The chain's CDR3 is CASSLAGGLGELFF. CDR3 DNA: TGTGCCAGCAGCCTAGCGGGAGGGTTGGGGGAGCTGTTTTTT.

Concerning this clonotype itself: With only one base between it and a far larger clone, this is likely a read error. The rearrangement links TRBV6-1 to TRBJ1-2; tentatively, D is TRBD1 (6 bases). Per the germline V gene, CDR1 is MNHNS and CDR2 is SASEGT. This CDR3 contains 18 residues. The CDR3 loop reads CASSPDFAGVGAKNIRYF. CDR3 sequence (DNA): TGTGCCAGCAGTCCCGACTTTGCGGGAGTGGGGGCCAAAAACATTCGGTACTTC.

This clonotype was observed at least ten times. The rearrangement joins TRBV6-5 to TRBJ1-3; 7 nucleotides align to TRBD1. The CDR3 is made up of 16 amino acids. Trimming at V came to 5 bases and at J to 0 bases, leaving 7 bases not matched to a gene. Germline lookup yields CDR1 MNHEY and CDR2 SVGAGI. CDR3 in DNA: TGTGCCAGCAGTCTGAACCGGGACAGCTCTGGAAACACCATATATTTT. Protein sequence: CASSLNRDSSGNTIYF.

A note on this clonotype: A far more abundant clone sits one base away, making this likely a read error. V is TRBV6-6 and J is TRBJ2-1; 7 bases line up with TRBD2. This CDR3 is 16 amino acids long. The V gene's germline CDR1 is MNHNY and CDR2 SVGAGI (reference sequence). CDR3 amino acids: CTSSYSSGNSYNEQFF. The CDR3 bases are TGTACCAGCAGTTACTCCAGCGGGAACTCCTACAATGAGCAGTTCTTC.

There are many counts of this clonotype. The chain links TRBV20-1 to TRBJ2-1; perhaps TRBD2 as D (6 bases). CDR1 and CDR2 from the germline V gene are DFQATT and SNEGSKA (reference sequence). V gave up 7 bases and J gave up 7 bases, with 17 bases separating them. The CDR3 has 13 amino acids. CDR3 nucleotide sequence: TGCAGTGTCCCCGATAGGGCGGGGAATGAGCAGTTCTTC. It is translated as CSVPDRAGNEQFF.

In its sample, this clonotype ranks as medium-sized (0.01 to 0.1%). The chain recombines TRBV6-6 with TRBJ2-1, with a possible D match to TRBD2 (6 bases). Germline CDR1 MNHNY, CDR2 SVGAGI (reference sequence). V dropped 6 bases and J dropped 3 bases, with 12 bases sitting between them. The CDR3 consists of 14 residues. The CDR3 loop is CASRRDLNYNEQFF. DNA of the CDR3: TGTGCCAGCAGGCGGGACTTAAACTACAATGAGCAGTTCTTC.

This clonotype was recorded many times. The genes are TRBV12-3 or TRBV12-4 and TRBJ2-7; 10 bases align to TRBD2. The CDR3 totals 14 residues. Trimming cost V 3 bases and J 5 bases; bases outside gene matches: 4. The CDR3 sequence is CASSFSGRGDEQYF. CDR3 sequence (DNA): TGTGCCAGCAGTTTCAGCGGGAGGGGAGACGAGCAGTACTTC.

This clonotype was seen more than once but under ten times. The CDR3 bases are TGTGCCAGCAGCAGGGGTACTGGGGCCAACGTCCTGACTTTC. Its protein product is CASSRGTGANVLTF. V usage is TRBV7-3 and J usage is TRBJ2-6; tentatively, D is TRBD1 (5 bases). CDR3 size: 14 residues. CDR1 SGHTA and CDR2 FQGTGA come from the germline V gene. V gave up 5 bases and J gave up 2 bases, with 7 bases separating them.

The chain uses TRBV11-2 and TRBJ2-7; perhaps D is TRBD1 or TRBD2 (5 bases each). There are 17 residues in the CDR3. CDR1 and CDR2 (germline): SGHAT, FQNNGV. Trimming took 5 bases from V and 0 from J, leaving 20 bases between them. The CDR3 is CASSLRPGTTFSYEQYF. In nucleotides, the CDR3 is TGTGCCAGCAGCCTACGTCCAGGGACCACTTTCTCCTACGAGCAGTACTTC.